Presented here are 20 T cell receptor beta chains from one specimen sequenced in a study of CD8+ T cells in alopecia areata (dated by TCRdb to about 2018). Libraries were prepared through the immunoSEQ multiplex PCR assay. For TCR sequencing, RNA was extracted from every sample and reverse transcribed into cDNA to serve as template. The table was pulled from immuneACCESS by TCRdb, which kept in-frame rearrangements only. Such tables lose some clones; where checked, under half of the loss comes from unresolved V genes, and the rest has no known cause. For this sample there are some 200,000 clones; 59% appear just once. About 15% of the sample rests with the top ten. The sample's time point label, in plain terms: baseline before oral tofacitinib. The sample consisted of CD4+ T cells sorted from blood, taken at week 0. The origin of the receptors is a human donor with alopecia areata.

This sequence joins TRBV29-1 and TRBJ2-5; 14 nucleotides align to TRBD2. J gave up 4 bases and V 6 bases, and 7 bases lay outside the gene matches. The CDR3 is 15 amino acids. The germline V gene encodes CDR1 SQVTM and CDR2 ANQGSEA. In DNA form, the CDR3 reads TGCAGCGTCGCGCTTGGGACTAGCGGGGGAGAGACCCAGTACTTC. Translation: CSVALGTSGGETQYF.

The rearrangement uses TRBV7-9 and TRBJ2-2; D gene ambiguous. Trimming pared 6 bases from V and 5 bases from J, leaving 16 bases between. Germline CDR1 and CDR2: SEHNR and FQNEAQ (reference sequence). This CDR3 is 15 amino acids long. In DNA, the CDR3 is TGTGCCAGCAGGTCCGAAGAGCTTCGAACCGGGGAGCTGTTTTTT. This sequence encodes CASRSEELRTGELFF.

The V gene is TRBV19, the J gene TRBJ1-2; TRBD1 matches 10 bases. The CDR3 length is 15 residues. V was pared by 8 bases and J by 3 bases, with 9 bases of the junction left unmatched. Germline CDR1 LNHDA, CDR2 SQIVND (reference sequence). CDR3 bases: TGTGCCAGTGAGACTCGGGACAGGGGTTACTATGGCTACACCTTC. The encoded protein is CASETRDRGYYGYTF.

This clone was observed a handful of times. The V and J genes are TRBV10-3 and TRBJ2-5; 9 nucleotides line up with TRBD2. Germline V gene sequence: CDR1 ENHRY, CDR2 SYGVKD. Unmatched junction bases numbered 4, after V lost 3 bases and J lost 5 bases. This CDR3 has 14 amino acids. CDR3 region: CAISESSGMETQYF. The DNA for the CDR3 is TGTGCCATCAGTGAATCTAGCGGGATGGAGACCCAGTACTTC.

The chain recombines TRBV5-1 with TRBJ1-5, with TRBD1 matching 7 bases. Germline CDR1 and CDR2: SGHRS and YFSETQ. The CDR3 is 14 residues long. V trimming: 4 bases; J trimming: 4 bases; junction bases outside the gene matches: 5. For the CDR3, the DNA is TGCGCCAGCAGCACGGGACAGACAAATCAGCCCCAGCATTTT. It codes for CASSTGQTNQPQHF.

This sequence joins TRBV6-5 and TRBJ1-6; TRBD1 is a possible D gene (6 bases). Germline V gene sequence: CDR1 MNHEY, CDR2 SVGAGI. Trimming pared 6 bases from V and 8 bases from J, leaving 14 bases between. The CDR3 contains 14 residues. In DNA form, the CDR3 reads TGTGCCAGCAGGCGAAATAACAGGGATTCACCCCTCCACTTT. Amino acids: CASRRNNRDSPLHF.

In this sample, this clone turned up a few times. Here the CDR3 DNA reads TGTGCCAGCAGTTACTCGTCCGGCTACACCTTC. Translating gives CASSYSSGYTF. This chain connects TRBV6-6 to TRBJ1-2; unclear D gene. The CDR3 contains 11 residues. In germline, CDR1 is MNHNY, CDR2 SVGAGI (reference sequence). The germline V and J ends were trimmed by 0 bases and 8 bases, with 4 bases remaining between them.

CDR3 sequence reads: CASEGTGVREQYF. In DNA, the CDR3 is TGTGCCAGCGAAGGGACAGGGGTTAGGGAGCAGTACTTC. The chain combines TRBV2 with TRBJ2-7; 10 positions agree with TRBD1. Trimming at V came to 8 bases and at J to 7 bases, leaving 8 bases not matched to a gene. CDR1 is SNHLY and CDR2 is FYNNEI in the germline V gene. The CDR3 has 13 residues. The complete variable domain, with remaining parts taken from reference TRBV2 and TRBJ2-7, reads EPEVTQTPSHQVTQMGQEVILRCVPISNHLYFYWYRQILGQKVEFLVSFYNNEISEKSEIFDDQFSVERPDGSNFTLKIRSTKLEDSAMYFCASEGTGVREQYFGPGTRLTVT.

V usage is TRBV27 and J usage is TRBJ2-5; 12 nucleotides agree with TRBD2. J lost 5 bases, V lost 6 bases, and 10 bases had no gene match. The length of the CDR3 is 16 residues. Germline CDR1 is MNHEY and CDR2 is SMNVEV (reference sequence). CDR3 residues: CASSWQTSGGQETQYF. DNA of the CDR3: TGTGCCAGCAGCTGGCAGACTAGCGGGGGCCAGGAGACCCAGTACTTC.

A single count supports this clone. The rearrangement uses TRBV7-2 and TRBJ1-1; no clear D gene. CDR3 length: 11 amino acids. With 5 bases removed from V and 7 bases from J, the gap between germline ends came to 8 bases. CDR1 is SGHTA, CDR2 FQGNSA, per germline. The CDR3 region has the DNA TGTGCCAGCAGCGCCCAGAATGAAGCTTTCTTT. It codes for CASSAQNEAFF.

The rearrangement joins TRBV2 to TRBJ1-2; 10 positions match TRBD1. Germline trimming cut 3 bases from V and 8 bases from J; bases unmatched to any gene: 9. The germline gives CDR1 SNHLY, CDR2 FYNNEI. This CDR3 spans 15 amino acids. As DNA, the CDR3 is TGTGCCAGCAGTGACCCCGGGACAGGGGTTGAGGGCTACACCTTC. Its protein is CASSDPGTGVEGYTF.

The sample holds a few counts of this clone. This chain links TRBV30 with TRBJ2-3, with D hard to call. Looked up from germline, CDR1 is GTSNPN and CDR2 is SVGIG (reference sequence). V was pared by 0 bases and J by 1 base, with 23 bases between. This CDR3 has 19 amino acids. The CDR3 DNA sequence: TGTGCCTGGAGTGTCGAGGTGCAGAGGTTGGCGGTCCGCACAGATACGCAGTATTTT. Residues: CAWSVEVQRLAVRTDTQYF.

This clone was seen a handful of times. V and J are TRBV11-3 and TRBJ2-6, with a weak D call TRBD1 (5 bases). Germline V gene data show CDR1 as SGHNT and CDR2 as YENEEA. The V and J ends lost 2 bases and 0 bases respectively, with 11 bases between them. The CDR3 extends over 17 amino acids. This CDR3 reads CASSLRQLTSGANVLTF. The CDR3 DNA is TGTGCCAGCAGCTTAAGACAGTTAACCTCTGGGGCCAACGTCCTGACTTTC.

This clone was detected only a few times. The chain links TRBV6-5 to TRBJ1-4; 7 bases fit TRBD1. The germline V gene has CDR1 MNHEY and CDR2 SVGAGI. CDR3 size: 14 residues. V shed 2 bases and J 5 bases; nucleotides not matched to a gene: 2. The CDR3 nucleotides are TGTGCCAGCAGTTACAGGGGGCAAAATGAAAAACTGTTTTTT. Protein sequence: CASSYRGQNEKLFF.

This chain links TRBV4-2 with TRBJ2-6, with D tentatively TRBD1 (6 bases). This CDR3 is built from 15 residues. V gave up 3 bases and J gave up 6 bases, with 12 bases separating them. Germline CDR1 and CDR2: LGHNA and YNFKEQ. The CDR3 sequence: CASSHIQGKANVLTF. The CDR3 region has the DNA TGTGCCAGCAGCCATATTCAGGGGAAGGCCAACGTCCTGACTTTC.

This clone occurred a few times. The rearrangement uses TRBV7-2 and TRBJ1-2; D is unresolved. CDR3 length equals 13 residues. With 5 bases removed from V and 3 bases from J, the gap between germline ends came to 10 bases. Germline V gives CDR1 SGHTA, CDR2 FQGNSA. The CDR3 DNA reads as TGTGCCAGCAGCCAAGAGATCTACTATGGCTACACCTTC. Translating it yields CASSQEIYYGYTF.

This clone was observed a few times. V gene TRBV6-5 combines with J gene TRBJ2-1; D is undetermined. Germline loops: CDR1 MNHEY, CDR2 SVGAGI. This CDR3 is built from 13 residues. V dropped 2 bases and J dropped 8 bases, with 10 bases sitting between them. CDR3 sequence: CASSYRDGYEQFF. DNA of the CDR3: TGTGCCAGCAGTTACCGCGACGGGTATGAGCAGTTCTTC.

This chain connects TRBV7-2 to TRBJ2-5, with 11 bases aligning to TRBD2. CDR1 SGHTA and CDR2 FQGNSA come from the germline V gene. The CDR3 is 16 amino acids. V trimming: 5 bases; J trimming: 5 bases; junction bases outside the gene matches: 10. CDR3 in amino acids: CASSTQRIAGGETQYF. The DNA of the CDR3 is TGTGCCAGCAGCACACAGAGGATAGCGGGGGGGGAGACCCAGTACTTC.

This chain connects TRBV6-6 to TRBJ1-6; D is ambiguous. The germline V gene has CDR1 MNHNY and CDR2 SVGAGI (reference sequence). V lost 5 bases to trimming and J lost 6 bases, with 11 bases between them. This CDR3 has 14 residues. In DNA form, the CDR3 reads TGTGCCAGCAGTCCAAGGGAGGGTAATTCACCCCTCCACTTT. Translated: CASSPREGNSPLHF.

This clone is labeled as medium-sized. The V call is TRBV7-3, the J call TRBJ2-7; TRBD1 agrees at 9 bases. Trimming cost V 4 bases and J 2 bases; bases outside gene matches: 3. This CDR3 is 14 amino acids long. The germline V gene has CDR1 SGHTA and CDR2 FQGTGA. CDR3: CASSSGTGTYEQYF. CDR3 coding DNA: TGTGCCAGCAGCTCCGGGACAGGGACCTACGAGCAGTACTTC.